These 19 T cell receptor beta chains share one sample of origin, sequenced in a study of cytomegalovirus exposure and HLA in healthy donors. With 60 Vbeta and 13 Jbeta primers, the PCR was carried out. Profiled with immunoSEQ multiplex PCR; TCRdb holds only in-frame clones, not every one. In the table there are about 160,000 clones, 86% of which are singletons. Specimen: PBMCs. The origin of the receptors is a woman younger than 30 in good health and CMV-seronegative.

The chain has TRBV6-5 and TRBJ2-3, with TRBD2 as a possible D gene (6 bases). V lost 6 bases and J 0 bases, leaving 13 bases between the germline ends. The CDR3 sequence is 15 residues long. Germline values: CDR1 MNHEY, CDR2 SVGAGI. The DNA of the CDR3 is TGTGCCAGCAGACGGGGGAACCCTAGCACAGATACGCAGTATTTT. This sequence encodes CASRRGNPSTDTQYF.

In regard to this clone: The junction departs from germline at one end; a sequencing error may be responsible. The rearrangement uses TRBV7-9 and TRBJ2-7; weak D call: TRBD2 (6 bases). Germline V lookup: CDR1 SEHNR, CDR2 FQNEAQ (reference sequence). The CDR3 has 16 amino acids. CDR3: CASSASGRRASNEQYF. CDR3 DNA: TGTGCCAGCAGCGCGAGCGGTAGGAGGGCCTCCAACGAGCAGTACTTC.

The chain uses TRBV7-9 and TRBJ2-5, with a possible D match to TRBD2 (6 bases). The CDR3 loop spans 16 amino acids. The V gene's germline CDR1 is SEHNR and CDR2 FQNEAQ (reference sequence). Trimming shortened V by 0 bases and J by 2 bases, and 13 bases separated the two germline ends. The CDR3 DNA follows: TGTGCCAGCAGCTTAGCTCGGGGGTCAACACAAGAGACCCAGTACTTC. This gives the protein CASSLARGSTQETQYF.

The CDR3 region is CASSYSARVGYNEQFF. The CDR3 DNA sequence: TGTGCCAGCAGTTACTCGGCCAGGGTTGGCTACAATGAGCAGTTCTTC. The V gene is TRBV6-5, the J gene TRBJ2-1; TRBD1 might be the D (5 bases). Trimming removed 0 bases from V and 3 bases from J, with 12 bases in between. The CDR3 is made up of 16 amino acids. The germline V gene has CDR1 MNHEY and CDR2 SVGAGI.

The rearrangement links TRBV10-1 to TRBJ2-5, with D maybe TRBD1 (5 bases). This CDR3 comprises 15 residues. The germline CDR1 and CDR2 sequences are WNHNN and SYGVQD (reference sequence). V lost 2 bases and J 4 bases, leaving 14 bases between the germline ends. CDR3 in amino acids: CASSEKPGPVETQYF. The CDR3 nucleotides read TGCGCCAGCAGTGAGAAACCAGGGCCCGTAGAGACCCAGTACTTC.

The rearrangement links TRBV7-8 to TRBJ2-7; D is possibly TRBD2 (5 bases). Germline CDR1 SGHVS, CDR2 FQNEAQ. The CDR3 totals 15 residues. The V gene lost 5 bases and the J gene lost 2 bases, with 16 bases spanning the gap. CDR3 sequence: CASSRDRVYPYEQYF. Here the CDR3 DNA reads TGTGCCAGCAGCCGGGATCGGGTGTACCCCTACGAGCAGTACTTC. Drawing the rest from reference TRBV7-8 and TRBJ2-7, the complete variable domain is GAGVSQSPRYKVAKRGQDVALRCDPISGHVSLFWYQQALGQGPEFLTYFQNEAQLDKSGLPSDRFFAERPEGSVSTLKIQRTQQEDSAVYLCASSRDRVYPYEQYFGPGTRLTVT.

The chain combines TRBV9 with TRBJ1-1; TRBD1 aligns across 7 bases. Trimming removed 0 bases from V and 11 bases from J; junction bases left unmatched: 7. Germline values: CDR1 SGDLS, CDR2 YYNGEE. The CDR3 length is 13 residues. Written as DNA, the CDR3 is TGTGCCAGCAGCGTAGAGGGAACAGGGGAGGCTTTCTTT. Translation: CASSVEGTGEAFF.

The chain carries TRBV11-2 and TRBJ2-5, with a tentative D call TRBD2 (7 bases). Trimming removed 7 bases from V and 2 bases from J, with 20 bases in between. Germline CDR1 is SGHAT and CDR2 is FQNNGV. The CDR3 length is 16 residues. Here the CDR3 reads CASKPSLRGGQETQYF. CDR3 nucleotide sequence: TGTGCCAGCAAGCCCTCGTTAAGGGGGGGGCAAGAGACCCAGTACTTC.

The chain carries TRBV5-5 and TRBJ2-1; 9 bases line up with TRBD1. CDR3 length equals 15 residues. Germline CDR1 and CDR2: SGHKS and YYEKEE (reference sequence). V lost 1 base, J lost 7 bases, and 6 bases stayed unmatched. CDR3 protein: CASSLKGQGGNEQFF. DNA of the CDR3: TGTGCCAGCAGCTTGAAGGGACAGGGTGGTAATGAGCAGTTCTTC.

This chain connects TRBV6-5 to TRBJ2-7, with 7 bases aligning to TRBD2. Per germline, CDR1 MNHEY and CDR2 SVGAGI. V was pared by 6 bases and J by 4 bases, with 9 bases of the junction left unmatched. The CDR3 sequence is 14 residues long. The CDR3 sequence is CASRRLSGPYEQYF. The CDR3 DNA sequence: TGTGCCAGCAGGAGACTTAGCGGGCCTTACGAGCAGTACTTC.

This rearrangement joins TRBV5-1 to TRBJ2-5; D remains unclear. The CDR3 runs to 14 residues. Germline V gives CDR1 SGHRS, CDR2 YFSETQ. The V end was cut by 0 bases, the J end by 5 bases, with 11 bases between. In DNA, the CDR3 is TGCGCCAGCAGCTTGGGAGGTAGTGGGGAGACCCAGTACTTC. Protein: CASSLGGSGETQYF. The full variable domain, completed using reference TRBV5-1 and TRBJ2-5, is KAGVTQTPRYLIKTRGQQVTLSCSPISGHRSVSWYQQTPGQGLQFLFEYFSETQRNKGNFPGRFSGRQFSNSRSEMNVSTLELGDSALYLCASSLGGSGETQYFGPGTRLLVL.

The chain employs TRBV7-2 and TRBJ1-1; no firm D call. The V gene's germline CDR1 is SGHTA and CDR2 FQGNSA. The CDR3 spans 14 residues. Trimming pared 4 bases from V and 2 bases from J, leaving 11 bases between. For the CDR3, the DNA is TGTGCCAGCAGCTCCTCTGAGGTTAACACTGAAGCTTTCTTT. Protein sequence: CASSSSEVNTEAFF.

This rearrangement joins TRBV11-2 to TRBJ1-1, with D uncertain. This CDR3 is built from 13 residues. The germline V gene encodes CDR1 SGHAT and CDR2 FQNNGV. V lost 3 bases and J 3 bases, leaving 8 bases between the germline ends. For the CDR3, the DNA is TGTGCCAGCAGCTTCGGGGAGGACACTGAAGCTTTCTTT. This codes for CASSFGEDTEAFF.

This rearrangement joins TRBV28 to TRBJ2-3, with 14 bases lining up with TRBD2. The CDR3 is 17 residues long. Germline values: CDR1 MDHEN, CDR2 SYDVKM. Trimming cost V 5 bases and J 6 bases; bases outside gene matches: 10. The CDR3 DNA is TGTGCCAGCAGTCACCGGACTAGCGGGAGGCAAGGGGATACGCAGTATTTT. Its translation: CASSHRTSGRQGDTQYF.

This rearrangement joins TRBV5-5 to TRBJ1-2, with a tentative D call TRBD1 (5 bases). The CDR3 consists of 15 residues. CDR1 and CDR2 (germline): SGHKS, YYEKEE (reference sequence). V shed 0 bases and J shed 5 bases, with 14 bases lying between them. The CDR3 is CASSLETASHYGYTF. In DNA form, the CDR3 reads TGTGCCAGCAGCTTGGAGACAGCCTCGCATTATGGCTACACCTTC.

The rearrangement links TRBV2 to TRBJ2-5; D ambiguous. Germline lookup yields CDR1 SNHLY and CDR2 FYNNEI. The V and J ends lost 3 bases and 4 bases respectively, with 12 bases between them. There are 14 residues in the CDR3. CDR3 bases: TGTGCCAGCAGTGACATAGTGGTTGGAGAGACCCAGTACTTC. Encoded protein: CASSDIVVGETQYF.

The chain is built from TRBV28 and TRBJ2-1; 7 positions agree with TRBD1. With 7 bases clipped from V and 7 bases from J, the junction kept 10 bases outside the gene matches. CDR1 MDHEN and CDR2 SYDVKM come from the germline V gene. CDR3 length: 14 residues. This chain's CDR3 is CASTRTGFKNEQFF. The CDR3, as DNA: TGTGCCAGCACCCGGACAGGCTTTAAGAATGAGCAGTTCTTC.

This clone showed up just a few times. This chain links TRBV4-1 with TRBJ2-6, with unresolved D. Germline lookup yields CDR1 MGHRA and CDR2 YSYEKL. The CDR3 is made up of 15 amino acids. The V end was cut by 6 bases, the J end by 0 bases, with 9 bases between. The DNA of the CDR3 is TGCGCCAGCAGACCTATAATCTCTGGGGCCAACGTCCTGACTTTC. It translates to CASRPIISGANVLTF.

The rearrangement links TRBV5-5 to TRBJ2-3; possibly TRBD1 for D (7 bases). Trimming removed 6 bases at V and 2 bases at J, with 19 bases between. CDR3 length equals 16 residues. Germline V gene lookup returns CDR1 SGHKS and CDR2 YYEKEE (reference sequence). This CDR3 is CASTPATGRFTDTQYF. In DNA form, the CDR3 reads TGTGCCAGCACCCCCGCGACAGGGAGGTTCACAGATACGCAGTATTTT.